The T cell receptor beta chain under discussion was sequenced for a study of T cells expressing NK-cell markers. The overall study: Repertoires of TCR beta were obtained from T cells sorted as CD3+CD56+NKG2C+, CD3+CD56+NKG2C- and CD3+CD56-NKG2C+. Seven of eight sequenced donors tested HCMV-seropositive; one tested seronegative.

CDR3 length: 14 amino acids. CDR1 MNHNS and CDR2 SASEGT come from the germline V gene. TCRdb reworked the 5' RACE reads into one entry per CDR3 protein, no DNA. The sample's table shows 500,000 to 700,000 distinct CDR3 sequences. This sequence originates from a man aged 18 to 30 in good health. The chain is built from TRBV6-1 and TRBJ2-3; TCRdb's D gene call, TRBD1, goes unchecked for lack of DNA. Sequences were obtained from blood T cells: a sorted CD56 or NKG2C T cell subset, CD4+ or CD8+ T cells, or bulk PBMC T cells (not recorded which). The CDR3 region is CASSIQGSADTQYF.